This entry lists 19 T cell receptor beta chains sequenced from one sample in a study of STAT5B mutations in CD4+ large granular lymphocyte leukemia. Measured with immunoSEQ multiplex PCR; TCRdb has only the in-frame clones, and not every one. Among more than 30,000 clones listed, just over 75% were seen once. Sample: CD4+ T cells from blood buffy coats. The receptors originated from a human donor in good health.

V is TRBV6-1 and J is TRBJ1-5, with D uncertain. The germline V gene has CDR1 MNHNS and CDR2 SASEGT. This CDR3 comprises 14 residues. Trimming cost V 7 bases and J 6 bases, with 16 bases left between them. This chain's CDR3 is CASTRIPQFQPQHF. The CDR3 DNA sequence: TGTGCCAGCACGAGAATCCCTCAGTTTCAGCCCCAGCATTTT.

The chain is built from TRBV9 and TRBJ2-3, with D possibly TRBD2 on 5 matching bases. This CDR3 is 18 amino acids long. V shed 4 bases and J shed 0 bases, with 21 bases lying between them. Germline V gives CDR1 SGDLS, CDR2 YYNGEE. The CDR3 here is CASSRGKGPDHSTDTQYF. CDR3 nucleotide sequence: TGTGCCAGCAGCAGAGGGAAAGGTCCCGATCATAGCACAGATACGCAGTATTTT.

The V call is TRBV5-1, the J call TRBJ1-2; 7 positions agree with TRBD1. This CDR3 has 15 residues. V was clipped by 7 bases and J by 3 bases; unmatched bases: 12. Germline lookup yields CDR1 SGHRS and CDR2 YFSETQ. The CDR3, as DNA: TGCGCCAGCCGCCCCGTGACAGGGTGGTACTATGGCTACACCTTC. This codes for CASRPVTGWYYGYTF.

This clone has only one observation. The chain employs TRBV5-6 and TRBJ2-5; 12 bases line up with TRBD2. Germline CDR1 reads SGHDT; CDR2 reads YYEEEE. The junction had 14 bases not matched to a gene; V was cut back by 3 bases and J by 5 bases. The CDR3 extends over 18 amino acids. CDR3 protein: CASSSMGRLAGERETQYF. CDR3 sequence (DNA): TGTGCCAGCAGCTCTATGGGGAGACTAGCGGGGGAGAGGGAGACCCAGTACTTC.

This chain uses TRBV5-1 with TRBJ2-1; 8 bases map to TRBD2. V was clipped by 3 bases and J by 6 bases; unmatched bases: 8. The CDR3 has 15 residues. Germline CDR1 is SGHRS and CDR2 is YFSETQ. CDR3 in amino acids: CASSSGTRGSNEQFF. The CDR3 DNA is TGCGCCAGCAGCTCCGGGACTAGAGGATCCAATGAGCAGTTCTTC.

The chain links TRBV19 to TRBJ2-5; 7 bases line up with TRBD2. This CDR3 region has 14 residues. V lost 1 base and J lost 3; bases outside the gene matches: 2. CDR1 is LNHDA and CDR2 is SQIVND in the germline V gene (reference sequence). CDR3 bases: TGTGCCAGTAGTATAGGGGGAGGGAAAGAGACCCAGTACTTC. It is translated as CASSIGGGKETQYF.

This chain joins TRBV5-4 and TRBJ2-5; weak D call: TRBD1 (6 bases). The V gene lost 5 bases and the J gene lost 7 bases, with 21 bases spanning the gap. Germline CDR1 is SGHNT and CDR2 is YYREEE (reference sequence). The CDR3 is made up of 15 amino acids. The CDR3 protein is CASSFQTGRVGTQYF. The CDR3 region has the DNA TGTGCCAGCAGTTTCCAAACAGGGCGAGTGGGGACCCAGTACTTC.

This chain links TRBV7-2 with TRBJ2-5; either TRBD1 or TRBD2 may fit D (5 bases each). Germline loops: CDR1 SGHTA, CDR2 FQGNSA. The CDR3 is made up of 14 amino acids. V was shortened by 1 base and J by 5 bases, with 11 bases between the two germline ends. The CDR3 spells CASSLGQRGETQYF. The CDR3 nucleotides read TGTGCCAGCAGCTTAGGACAGCGAGGGGAGACCCAGTACTTC. Variable domain in full (rest from reference TRBV7-2 and TRBJ2-5): GAGVSQSPSNKVTEKGKDVELRCDPISGHTALYWYRQSLGQGLEFLIYFQGNSAPDKSGLPSDRFSAERTGGSVSTLTIQRTQQEDSAVYLCASSLGQRGETQYFGPGTRLLVL.

This chain links TRBV29-1 with TRBJ2-7; no reliable D call. This CDR3 contains 13 residues. Trimming stripped 0 bases from V and 3 bases from J, with 9 bases between. Germline V lookup: CDR1 SQVTM, CDR2 ANQGSEA. Here the CDR3 DNA reads TGCAGCGTTGAAGATGCGGCAAGCTACGAGCAGTACTTC. This gives the protein CSVEDAASYEQYF.

This chain links TRBV7-6 with TRBJ2-5; 9 bases match TRBD2. V shed 4 bases and J 4 bases; nucleotides not matched to a gene: 7. Germline loops: CDR1 SGHVS, CDR2 FNYEAQ. This CDR3 has 15 amino acids. CDR3 sequence (DNA): TGTGCCAGCAGCTCCTTGGGCGGGAGGGGAGAGACCCAGTACTTC. Translating gives CASSSLGGRGETQYF.

This chain links TRBV6-6 with TRBJ1-5; maybe TRBD1 (6 bases). The germline V and J ends were trimmed by 7 bases and 3 bases, with 16 bases remaining between them. Germline CDR1 reads MNHNY; CDR2 reads SVGAGI (reference sequence). The CDR3 covers 15 residues. The CDR3 nucleotides are TGTGCCAGCAAGGCCGGGACACAGCTCAATCAGCCCCAGCATTTT. Translated, it gives CASKAGTQLNQPQHF.

In this sample, this clone turned up a few times. Relative to the germline gene, one junction end is altered; a read error may explain this. In DNA form, the CDR3 reads TGCGCCAGCAGCTCCGAGGACCGGGGGTTCCCTTCATTT. Protein product: CASSSEDRGFPSF. The J gene is TRBJ1-3, the V gene TRBV5-1; TRBD1 is a possible D gene (5 bases). The CDR3 has 13 amino acids. Germline loops: CDR1 SGHRS, CDR2 YFSETQ. The whole variable domain, remainder taken from reference TRBV5-1 and TRBJ1-3, is KAGVTQTPRYLIKTRGQQVTLSCSPISGHRSVSWYQQTPGQGLQFLFEYFSETQRNKGNFPGRFSGRQFSNSRSEMNVSTLELGDSALYLCASSSEDRGFPSFGEGSWLTVV.

By its share, this clone is medium-sized. This chain connects TRBV10-1 to TRBJ1-5; a weak D match, TRBD1 (6 bases). The germline CDR1 and CDR2 sequences are WNHNN and SYGVQD (reference sequence). V shed 5 bases and J shed 7 bases, with 9 bases lying between them. This CDR3 is 12 amino acids long. CDR3 DNA: TGCGCCAGCAGTACAGGGTCCCAGCCCCAGCATTTT. This translates into CASSTGSQPQHF.

The chain employs TRBV10-3 and TRBJ2-7; 8 bases align to TRBD1. J gave up 1 base and V 2 bases, and 4 bases lay outside the gene matches. This CDR3 comprises 15 residues. Germline V gene data show CDR1 as ENHRY and CDR2 as SYGVKD. CDR3 amino acids: CAISEVTGGSYEQYF. CDR3 nucleotide sequence: TGTGCCATCAGTGAGGTTACAGGGGGTTCCTACGAGCAGTACTTC.

The chain uses TRBV7-9 and TRBJ1-1, with D maybe TRBD1 (6 bases). Germline assignment: CDR1 SEHNR and CDR2 FQNEAQ (reference sequence). The CDR3 runs 13 residues. The germline V and J ends were trimmed by 5 bases and 1 base, with 8 bases remaining between them. The CDR3 DNA is TGTGCCAGCAGCCGGGGGGCGAACACTGAAGCTTTCTTT. The encoded protein is CASSRGANTEAFF.

The CDR3 DNA sequence: TGCAGTGCTGGACAGGGCCTAGCCCAGTACTTC. Its translation is CSAGQGLAQYF. V usage is TRBV20-1 and J usage is TRBJ2-5, with 8 bases identical to TRBD1. Germline V gene sequence: CDR1 DFQATT, CDR2 SNEGSKA (reference sequence). Trimming cost V 5 bases and J 9 bases; bases outside gene matches: 5. The CDR3 is 11 residues long.

The rearrangement uses TRBV5-6 and TRBJ1-2; D is possibly TRBD1 (6 bases). The CDR3 loop spans 15 amino acids. With 4 bases removed from V and 4 bases from J, the gap between germline ends came to 17 bases. Germline CDR1 is SGHDT and CDR2 is YYEEEE. CDR3 nucleotides: TGTGCCAGCAGCAAGGTGGGGGGCGCAGGCTATGGCTACACCTTC. Translation: CASSKVGGAGYGYTF. The full variable domain, its missing parts supplied by reference TRBV5-6 and TRBJ1-2, is DAGVTQSPTHLIKTRGQQVTLRCSPKSGHDTVSWYQQALGQGPQFIFQYYEEEERQRGNFPDRFSGHQFPNYSSELNVNALLLGDSALYLCASSKVGGAGYGYTFGSGTRLTVV.

The rearrangement links TRBV4-2 to TRBJ2-3, with D possibly being TRBD2 (6 bases). The CDR3 is 15 residues long. CDR1 and CDR2 from the germline V gene are LGHNA and YNFKEQ. V lost 1 base and J lost 2, with 10 bases in between. In DNA form, the CDR3 reads TGTGCCAGCAGCCAAGTTAGCGGCCTCACAGATACGCAGTATTTT. Encoded protein: CASSQVSGLTDTQYF.

This clone was seen only a few times. J is TRBJ1-5 and V is TRBV2, with TRBD1 identical over 11 bases. The junction had 5 bases not matched to a gene; V was cut back by 6 bases and J by 4 bases. The CDR3 contains 15 residues. Germline-derived CDR1 and CDR2 are SNHLY and FYNNEI. In DNA form, the CDR3 reads TGTGCCAGCAGGGGGGGACAGGGGGGTAATCAGCCCCAGCATTTT. This encodes CASRGGQGGNQPQHF.